This T cell receptor beta chain emerged from a study of blood T cell repertoires in COVID-19. Across the whole study: There were acute and convalescent COVID-19 samples, and they came from the United States, Italy and Spain. The analysed material was cDNA or gDNA that came from T cells, B-cell-depleted T cells, or PBMCs.

This CDR3 has 12 amino acids. The V end was cut by 7 bases, the J end by 3 bases, with 12 bases between. From germline, CDR1 is SQVTM and CDR2 ANQGSEA. In the study's own analysis: Amplification of reference gene primers was used by the study to estimate nucleated cell counts. The data were produced by immunoSEQ multiplex PCR, yet TCRdb's version contains in-frame clones alone and is incomplete. That table supplies the V and J calls and clone size; D and trimming were determined from the DNA. The data contain 200,000 to 250,000 clones, nearly 90% of them singletons. This chain uses TRBV29-1 with TRBJ1-2; D is possibly TRBD1 (5 bases). Input material: peripheral blood. The receptor's source is a woman aged 18-29 years who had recovered from COVID-19. Here the CDR3 reads CSAKLRDYGYTF. The DNA for the CDR3 is TGCAGCGCTAAGCTCAGGGACTATGGCTACACCTTC.